Shown below are 9 T cell receptor beta chains from a single sample sequenced in a study of blood T cell repertoires in COVID-19. The assay was immunoSEQ multiplex PCR, and TCRdb's table has in-frame clones only and misses some. The sample shows 220,000 or so clones, around 87% of them seen only once. The sequencing sample was made of PBMCs or T cells enriched from blood (not recorded which). These receptors originate from a woman between 18 and 29 years old in a cohort exposed to, infected with or recovered from COVID-19 (not recorded which).

The chain is built from TRBV5-4 and TRBJ2-5; D unclear. V was pared by 0 bases and J by 2 bases, with 11 bases between. This CDR3 is built from 15 residues. The germline CDR1 and CDR2 sequences are SGHNT and YYREEE (reference sequence). CDR3: CASSLEHGAQETQYF. The CDR3 DNA is TGTGCCAGCAGCTTGGAACATGGAGCGCAAGAGACCCAGTACTTC.

The chain is built from TRBV20-1 and TRBJ1-1, with 9 positions matching TRBD1. This CDR3 is 16 amino acids long. J gave up 4 bases and V 3 bases, and 12 bases lay outside the gene matches. From germline, CDR1 is DFQATT and CDR2 SNEGSKA (reference sequence). The DNA of the CDR3 is TGCAGTGCTAGTCCACAGGGGGCGCGTGGGATCACTGAAGCTTTCTTT. Protein sequence: CSASPQGARGITEAFF.

V is TRBV2 and J is TRBJ1-4; a possible D gene is TRBD1 (6 bases). The germline gives CDR1 SNHLY, CDR2 FYNNEI. The CDR3 is 13 residues long. With 6 bases removed from V and 14 bases from J, the gap between germline ends came to 19 bases. The CDR3 here is CASRILGQRALFF. The CDR3 nucleotides are TGTGCCAGCAGGATACTGGGACAACGGGCTCTGTTTTTT.

The chain employs TRBV20-1 and TRBJ2-1; a possible D gene is TRBD2 (6 bases). Germline values: CDR1 DFQATT, CDR2 SNEGSKA (reference sequence). The CDR3 is 16 residues long. V lost 3 bases to trimming and J lost 5 bases, with 20 bases between them. The CDR3 DNA sequence: TGCAGTGCTAGTCCCCTGGAGGGTCGAGTCAACAATGAGCAGTTCTTC. As protein: CSASPLEGRVNNEQFF.

This clone was recorded once. The chain uses TRBV5-1 and TRBJ2-7, with 9 bases lining up with TRBD2. Germline V gene lookup returns CDR1 SGHRS and CDR2 YFSETQ. The V segment lost 6 bases and the J segment 2 bases; nucleotides outside the gene matches: 6. The CDR3 sequence is 14 residues long. The CDR3 sequence is CASKEASGTYEQYF. The DNA for the CDR3 is TGCGCCAGCAAAGAGGCTAGCGGGACCTACGAGCAGTACTTC.

This clone was counted once. The chain employs TRBV11-3 and TRBJ1-1; D gene uncertain. Germline V gene data show CDR1 as SGHNT and CDR2 as YENEEA. The V gene lost 5 bases and the J gene lost 1 base, with 14 bases spanning the gap. CDR3 size: 15 residues. This CDR3 is CASSLAPGSNTEAFF. CDR3 DNA: TGTGCCAGCAGCCTAGCACCGGGGTCGAACACTGAAGCTTTCTTT.

The chain couples TRBV5-4 to TRBJ1-1; possibly TRBD1 for D (5 bases). The germline gives CDR1 SGHNT, CDR2 YYREEE (reference sequence). This CDR3 contains 13 residues. V lost 2 bases to trimming and J lost 2 bases, with 7 bases between them. CDR3 loop: CASSFTGNTEAFF. CDR3 nucleotides: TGTGCCAGCAGCTTTACAGGTAACACTGAAGCTTTCTTT.

The chain recombines TRBV3-1 (or the pseudogene TRBV3-2) with TRBJ2-3; D is possibly TRBD2 (6 bases). This CDR3 has 14 amino acids. In germline, CDR1 is LGHDT, CDR2 YNNKEL (reference sequence). V was shortened by 8 bases and J by 1 base, with 13 bases between the two germline ends. The CDR3 coding sequence is TGTGCCAGCTTGGCGGGACCCCGCACAGATACGCAGTATTTT. Its translation: CASLAGPRTDTQYF.

This clone appeared a single time. This rearrangement joins TRBV28 to TRBJ1-1, with unresolved D. Germline CDR1 reads MDHEN; CDR2 reads SYDVKM. The CDR3 sequence is 13 residues long. The germline V and J ends were trimmed by 2 bases and 7 bases, with 11 bases remaining between them. Written as DNA, the CDR3 is TGTGCCAGCAGTTTACCGGTCCGGGATGAAGCTTTCTTT. The encoded protein is CASSLPVRDEAFF.